Below are 27 T cell receptor beta chains sequenced from a single sample in a study of yellow fever vaccine responses in identical twins. TCRdb called the RT-PCR reads again in MiXCR, with one record for every CDR3 protein. The repertoire holds 7,000 or so distinct CDR3 sequences, about 86% seen once, with 1.2% in the top ten. The source material was T cells from blood (PBMCs), unsorted or a sorted subset (not recorded which), sampled before or after yellow fever vaccination (not recorded which). The receptors come from a woman under 30 who received the yellow fever vaccine.

This clonotype has a handful of counts. This chain links TRBV11-3 with TRBJ2-1, with TRBD2 matching 7 bases. The CDR3 sequence is 12 residues long. From germline, CDR1 is SGHNT and CDR2 YENEEA. Losses at the gene ends were 3 bases for V and 13 bases for J; bases not matched to a gene: 6. The CDR3 loop reads CASSFFGEGQFF. The CDR3 DNA sequence: TGTGCCAGCAGCTTTTTTGGGGAGGGACAGTTCTTC. Filled out from reference TRBV11-3 and TRBJ2-1, the complete variable domain reads EAGVVQSPRYKIIEKKQPVAFWCNPISGHNTLYWYLQNLGQGPELLIRYENEEAVDDSQLPKDRFSAERLKGVDSTLKIQPAELGDSAVYLCASSFFGEGQFFGPGTRLTVL.

The V gene is TRBV29-1, the J gene TRBJ2-3; weak D call: TRBD2 (6 bases). The CDR3 has 15 residues. Germline V gene sequence: CDR1 SQVTM, CDR2 ANQGSEA. Between the trimmed V and J ends, which lost 8 bases and 0 bases, there was a span of 18 bases. CDR3 bases: TGCAGCACAAATCCTAGCGCAAGTAGCACAGATACGCAGTATTTT. It yields the protein CSTNPSASSTDTQYF.

The chain couples TRBV24-1 to TRBJ2-1, with D perhaps given as TRBD1 or TRBD2 (6 bases each). Trimming left V 4 bases short and J 6 bases short, with 21 bases between. The CDR3 totals 17 residues. Germline CDR1 and CDR2: KGHDR and SFDVKD. The CDR3, as DNA: TGTGCCACCAGTGAACATAAGGGGGGCCTAGCCGGCAATGAGCAGTTCTTC. Its translation is CATSEHKGGLAGNEQFF.

The chain carries TRBV29-1 and TRBJ2-2; no reliable D call. The CDR3 runs 15 residues. Germline V gene sequence: CDR1 SQVTM, CDR2 ANQGSEA. V was clipped by 6 bases and J by 4 bases, with 18 bases between them. This CDR3 reads CSVPKPGLSTGELFF. The CDR3 coding sequence is TGCAGCGTCCCAAAGCCAGGATTGAGCACCGGGGAGCTGTTTTTT.

The chain links TRBV18 to TRBJ2-3, with D possibly TRBD2 on 6 matching bases. Germline loops: CDR1 KGHSH, CDR2 LQKENI. V dropped 2 bases and J dropped 2 bases, with 14 bases sitting between them. This CDR3 has 16 residues. This CDR3 reads CASSPLGRGSTDTQYF. CDR3 DNA sequence: TGTGCCAGCTCACCATTAGGGCGGGGATCCACAGATACGCAGTATTTT.

The genes are TRBV7-9 and TRBJ2-7; TRBD1 is a possible D gene (5 bases). Trimming left V 5 bases short and J 2 bases short, with 16 bases between. CDR3 length: 15 residues. Germline V CDR1 and CDR2: SEHNR, FQNEAQ (reference sequence). The CDR3 loop is CASSQDTLGTYEQYF. Here the CDR3 DNA reads TGTGCCAGCAGCCAGGACACCTTGGGGACCTACGAGCAGTACTTC.

The V and J genes are TRBV12-3 or TRBV12-4 and TRBJ2-3; D gene uncertain. Trimming stripped 1 base from V and 4 bases from J, with 3 bases between. CDR3 length equals 12 residues. CDR3 amino acids: CASSLDSDTQYF. DNA for the CDR3: TGTGCCAGCAGTTTAGACTCAGATACGCAGTATTTT.

V and J are TRBV18 and TRBJ2-7; 10 bases fit TRBD1. Germline values: CDR1 KGHSH, CDR2 LQKENI. The CDR3 has 15 residues. Trimming at V came to 1 base and at J to 6 bases, leaving 6 bases not matched to a gene. The CDR3 DNA reads as TGTGCCAGCTCACCACAGACGGGACAGGGGAGCGAGCAGTACTTC. The encoded protein is CASSPQTGQGSEQYF.

This chain links TRBV6-1 with TRBJ2-7; D might be TRBD2 (6 bases). The CDR3 is 15 amino acids. Germline CDR1 and CDR2: MNHNS and SASEGT. Between the trimmed V and J ends, which lost 7 bases and 0 bases, there was a span of 16 bases. The CDR3 bases are TGTGCCAGCACCCCCGGGACTGTGAGCTCCTACGAGCAGTACTTC. Protein sequence: CASTPGTVSSYEQYF.

The chain is built from TRBV5-1 and TRBJ2-3; TRBD2 aligns across 11 bases. The germline CDR1 and CDR2 sequences are SGHRS and YFSETQ. The CDR3 has 15 residues. V lost 1 base, J lost 7 bases, and 5 bases stayed unmatched. The CDR3 protein is CASSLYSGGANTQYF. The CDR3 region has the DNA TGCGCCAGCAGCTTGTATAGCGGGGGGGCCAATACGCAGTATTTT. Full variable domain (missing parts from reference TRBV5-1 and TRBJ2-3): KAGVTQTPRYLIKTRGQQVTLSCSPISGHRSVSWYQQTPGQGLQFLFEYFSETQRNKGNFPGRFSGRQFSNSRSEMNVSTLELGDSALYLCASSLYSGGANTQYFGPGTRLTVL.

The gene calls are TRBV11-2 and TRBJ1-1; TRBD1 aligns across 8 bases. Trimming removed 6 bases from V and 4 bases from J; junction bases left unmatched: 4. Germline lookup yields CDR1 SGHAT and CDR2 FQNNGV. The CDR3 runs to 13 residues. CDR3 sequence (DNA): TGTGCCAGCAGACGACAGGGGACCACTGAAGCTTTCTTT. Translation gives CASRRQGTTEAFF.

This chain connects TRBV19 to TRBJ2-1; 10 bases are a match to TRBD2. Germline CDR1 LNHDA, CDR2 SQIVND (reference sequence). The CDR3 extends over 16 amino acids. The V segment lost 7 bases and the J segment 8 bases; nucleotides outside the gene matches: 14. CDR3 sequence: CASIDRGTSVRDEQFF. The CDR3 coding sequence is TGTGCCAGTATCGACCGTGGGACTAGCGTGCGCGATGAGCAGTTCTTC.

This clonotype showed up just a few times. In DNA, the CDR3 is TGTGCCAGCAGCCAAGAGACCCATCAGTTCTTC. It translates to CASSQETHQFF. V is TRBV4-2 and J is TRBJ2-1; D not certain. Between the trimmed V and J ends, which lost 0 bases and 13 bases, there was a span of 7 bases. Germline V gene data show CDR1 as LGHNA and CDR2 as YNFKEQ. This CDR3 is 11 amino acids long.

This clonotype was observed a single time. This chain links TRBV29-1 with TRBJ1-5; D unclear. The CDR3 contains 12 residues. The V end was cut by 4 bases, the J end by 0 bases, with 4 bases between. Germline-derived CDR1 and CDR2 are SQVTM and ANQGSEA. Written as DNA, the CDR3 is TGCAGCGTTGCAAGTAGCAATCAGCCCCAGCATTTT. It is translated as CSVASSNQPQHF.

The chain uses TRBV2 and TRBJ1-1; possible D gene TRBD1, 6 bases. The CDR3 has 14 residues. Trimming took 5 bases from V and 1 from J, leaving 11 bases between them. CDR1 is SNHLY and CDR2 is FYNNEI in the germline V gene. CDR3 in DNA: TGTGCCAGCAGTCAAAGGGGGGGGAACACTGAAGCTTTCTTT. It encodes CASSQRGGNTEAFF.

This chain joins TRBV2 and TRBJ1-6, with 9 bases matching TRBD1. V trimming: 4 bases; J trimming: 9 bases; junction bases outside the gene matches: 4. Germline V gene sequence: CDR1 SNHLY, CDR2 FYNNEI. This CDR3 has 14 amino acids. CDR3 nucleotides: TGTGCCAGCAGTGTGGGACAGGGCCGTTCACCCCTCCACTTT. Translated: CASSVGQGRSPLHF.

This chain joins TRBV18 and TRBJ2-3, with a weak D call TRBD1 (5 bases). Germline V gives CDR1 KGHSH, CDR2 LQKENI. The CDR3 sequence is 15 residues long. Between the trimmed V and J ends, which lost 4 bases and 1 base, there was a span of 12 bases. The CDR3 is CASSRFDRGTDTQYF. In DNA form, the CDR3 reads TGTGCCAGCTCACGATTCGACAGAGGCACAGATACGCAGTATTTT.

The chain has TRBV11-3 and TRBJ2-3; 8 nucleotides line up with TRBD1. Germline CDR1 SGHNT, CDR2 YENEEA. V shed 4 bases, J shed 3 bases, and the junction held 6 bases outside the gene matches. The CDR3 runs to 15 residues. CDR3 loop: CASSSSTGDTDTQYF. DNA of the CDR3: TGTGCCAGCAGCTCCTCGACAGGGGATACAGATACGCAGTATTTT.

This clonotype has a single count. V usage is TRBV7-9 and J usage is TRBJ1-1; D gene uncertain. The germline V and J ends were trimmed by 1 base and 0 bases, with 6 bases remaining between them. CDR3 size: 14 residues. Per the germline V gene, CDR1 is SEHNR and CDR2 is FQNEAQ (reference sequence). The CDR3 coding sequence is TGTGCCAGCAGCTTAGAACCTATGAACACTGAAGCTTTCTTT. Amino acids: CASSLEPMNTEAFF. The variable domain in full, with the rest retrieved from reference TRBV7-9 and TRBJ1-1, is DTGVSQNPRHKITKRGQNVTFRCDPISEHNRLYWYRQTLGQGPEFLTYFQNEAQLEKSRLLSDRFSAERPKGSFSTLEIQRTEQGDSAMYLCASSLEPMNTEAFFGQGTRLTVV.

The chain couples TRBV10-3 to TRBJ1-1; no definite D call. CDR3 length equals 12 residues. Trimming took off 5 bases at V and 5 bases at J, with 9 bases between the two ends. The germline CDR1 and CDR2 sequences are ENHRY and SYGVKD. The CDR3 loop is CAISHAATEAFF. The DNA of the CDR3 is TGTGCCATCAGTCACGCAGCGACTGAAGCTTTCTTT.

V gene TRBV23-1 combines with J gene TRBJ1-5; the match to TRBD1 covers 7 bases. TRBV23-1 is flagged as an ORF with uncertain function. With V trimmed by 5 bases and J by 9 bases, 13 bases remained unmatched. The CDR3 is made up of 15 amino acids. The CDR3 DNA sequence: TGCGCCAGCAGTATTATGGGACAGCCATCCCGGCCCCAGCATTTT. The encoded protein is CASSIMGQPSRPQHF.

The V gene is TRBV29-1, the J gene TRBJ2-3, with a possible D match to TRBD1 (5 bases). Germline-derived CDR1 and CDR2 are SQVTM and ANQGSEA. There are 12 residues in the CDR3. V lost 7 bases, J lost 1 base, and 9 bases lay in between. The CDR3 spells CSGVRGTDTQYF. CDR3 sequence (DNA): TGCAGCGGCGTCAGGGGCACAGATACGCAGTATTTT.

The chain couples TRBV7-6 to TRBJ2-7; 13 bases line up with TRBD2. The CDR3 totals 15 residues. The germline V gene encodes CDR1 SGHVS and CDR2 FNYEAQ. Trimming at V came to 1 base and at J to 12 bases, leaving 9 bases not matched to a gene. CDR3 sequence reads: CASSLVTSGRRAVYF. CDR3 DNA sequence: TGTGCCAGCAGCTTAGTGACTAGCGGGAGGCGCGCTGTGTACTTC.

The rearrangement uses TRBV9 and TRBJ2-3; no clear D gene. V gave up 2 bases and J gave up 6 bases, with 10 bases separating them. The CDR3 totals 13 residues. Germline V gives CDR1 SGDLS, CDR2 YYNGEE. CDR3 region: CASSVQVEDTQYF. The CDR3 DNA follows: TGTGCCAGCAGCGTCCAGGTTGAGGATACGCAGTATTTT.

The rearrangement links TRBV12-3 or TRBV12-4 to TRBJ2-5, with 11 bases matching TRBD2. V was pared by 6 bases and J by 5 bases, with 11 bases of the junction left unmatched. This CDR3 has 16 residues. CDR3 in DNA: TGTGCCAGCAGCTCACAACTAGCGGGAGTGGGGGAGACCCAGTACTTC. This sequence encodes CASSSQLAGVGETQYF.

This clonotype was seen a single time. The chain carries TRBV7-9 and TRBJ2-1; D possibly uses TRBD1 or TRBD2 (5 bases each). The V gene lost 0 bases and the J gene lost 2 bases, with 8 bases spanning the gap. Germline V lookup: CDR1 SEHNR, CDR2 FQNEAQ (reference sequence). The CDR3 covers 15 residues. CDR3 amino acids: CASSLAGTAYNEQFF. The CDR3 DNA follows: TGTGCCAGCAGCTTAGCGGGGACGGCCTACAATGAGCAGTTCTTC.

The gene calls are TRBV20-1 and TRBJ2-1; TRBD1 agrees at 9 bases. CDR3 length equals 11 residues. Germline CDR1 reads DFQATT; CDR2 reads SNEGSKA (reference sequence). The junction had 7 bases not matched to a gene; V was cut back by 4 bases and J by 15 bases. The CDR3 region has the DNA TGCAGTGCTACGTCGGGACAGGGTCTGTTCTTC. This gives the protein CSATSGQGLFF.